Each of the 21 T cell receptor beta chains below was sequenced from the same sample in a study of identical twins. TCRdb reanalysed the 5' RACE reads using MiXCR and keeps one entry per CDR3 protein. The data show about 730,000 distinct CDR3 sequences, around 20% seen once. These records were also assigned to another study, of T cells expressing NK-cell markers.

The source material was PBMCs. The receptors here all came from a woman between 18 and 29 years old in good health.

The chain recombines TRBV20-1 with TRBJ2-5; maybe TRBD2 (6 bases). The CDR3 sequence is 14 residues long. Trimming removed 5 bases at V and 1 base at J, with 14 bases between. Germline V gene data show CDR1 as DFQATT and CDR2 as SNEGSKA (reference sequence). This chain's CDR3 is CSAPGGPSQETQYF. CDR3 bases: TGCAGTGCTCCCGGGGGTCCGAGCCAAGAGACCCAGTACTTC.

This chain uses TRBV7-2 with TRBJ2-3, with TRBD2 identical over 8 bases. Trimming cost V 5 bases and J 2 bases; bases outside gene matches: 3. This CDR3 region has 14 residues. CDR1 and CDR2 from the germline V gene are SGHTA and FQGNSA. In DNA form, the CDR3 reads TGTGCCAGCAGCCGAGCGGGAGCCACAGATACGCAGTATTTT. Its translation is CASSRAGATDTQYF.

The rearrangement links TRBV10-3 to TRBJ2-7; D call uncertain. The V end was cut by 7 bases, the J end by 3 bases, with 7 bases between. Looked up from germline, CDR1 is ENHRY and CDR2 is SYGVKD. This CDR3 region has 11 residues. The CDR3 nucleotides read TGTGCCATCACAGAAGGCTACGAGCAGTACTTC. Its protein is CAITEGYEQYF.

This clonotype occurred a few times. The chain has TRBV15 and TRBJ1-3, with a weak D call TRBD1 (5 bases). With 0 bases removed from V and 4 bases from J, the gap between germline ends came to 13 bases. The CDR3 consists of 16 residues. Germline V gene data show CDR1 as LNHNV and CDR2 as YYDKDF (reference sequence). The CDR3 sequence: CATSRDPGPSGNTIYF. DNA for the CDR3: TGTGCCACCAGCAGAGACCCAGGGCCTTCAGGAAACACCATATATTTT.

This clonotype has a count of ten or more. In DNA form, the CDR3 reads TGTGCCAGCAGTCACCCGGCCCCAACTAGCGTCGAGACCCAGTACTTC. It is translated as CASSHPAPTSVETQYF. V gene TRBV6-2 or TRBV6-3 combines with J gene TRBJ2-5, with TRBD2 matching over 7 bases. V was clipped by 5 bases and J by 5 bases; unmatched bases: 14. The CDR3 covers 16 residues. Germline-derived CDR1 and CDR2 are MNHEY and SVGEGT.

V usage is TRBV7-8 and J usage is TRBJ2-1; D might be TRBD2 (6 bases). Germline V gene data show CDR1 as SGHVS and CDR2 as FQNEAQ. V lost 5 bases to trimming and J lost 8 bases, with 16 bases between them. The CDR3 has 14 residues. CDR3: CASSNPSGDYEQFF. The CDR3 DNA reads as TGTGCCAGCAGCAACCCCTCTGGGGACTATGAGCAGTTCTTC.

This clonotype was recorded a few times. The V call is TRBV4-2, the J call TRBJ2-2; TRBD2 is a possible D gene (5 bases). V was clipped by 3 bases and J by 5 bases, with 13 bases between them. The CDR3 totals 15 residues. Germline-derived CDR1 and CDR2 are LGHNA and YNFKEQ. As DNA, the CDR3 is TGTGCCAGCAGCCAGGAACTAGAGGAAACCGGGGAGCTGTTTTTT. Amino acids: CASSQELEETGELFF.

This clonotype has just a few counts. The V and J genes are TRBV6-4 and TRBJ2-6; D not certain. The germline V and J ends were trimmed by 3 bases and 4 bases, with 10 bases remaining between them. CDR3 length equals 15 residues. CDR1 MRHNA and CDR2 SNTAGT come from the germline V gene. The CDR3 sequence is CASSDLGKGANVLTF. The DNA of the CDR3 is TGTGCCAGCAGTGATTTGGGCAAGGGGGCCAACGTCCTGACTTTC.

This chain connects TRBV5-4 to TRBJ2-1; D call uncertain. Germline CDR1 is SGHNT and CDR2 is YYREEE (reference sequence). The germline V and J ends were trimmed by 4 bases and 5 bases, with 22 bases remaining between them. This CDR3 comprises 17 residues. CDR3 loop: CASSGGRPPGSNNEQFF. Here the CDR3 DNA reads TGTGCCAGCAGCGGTGGCAGGCCCCCCGGGTCTAACAATGAGCAGTTCTTC.

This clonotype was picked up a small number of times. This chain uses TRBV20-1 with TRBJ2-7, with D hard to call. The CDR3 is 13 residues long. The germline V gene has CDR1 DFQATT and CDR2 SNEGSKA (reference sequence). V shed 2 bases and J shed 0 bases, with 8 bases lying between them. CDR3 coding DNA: TGCAGTGCTAGACTGGGGAACTCCTACGAGCAGTACTTC. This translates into CSARLGNSYEQYF.

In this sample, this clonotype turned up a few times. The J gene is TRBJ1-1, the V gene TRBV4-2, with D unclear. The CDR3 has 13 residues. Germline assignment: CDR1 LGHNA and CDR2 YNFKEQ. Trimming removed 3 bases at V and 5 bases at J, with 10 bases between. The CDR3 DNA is TGTGCCAGCAGCCACGAAATGCGGACTGAAGCTTTCTTT. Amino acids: CASSHEMRTEAFF.

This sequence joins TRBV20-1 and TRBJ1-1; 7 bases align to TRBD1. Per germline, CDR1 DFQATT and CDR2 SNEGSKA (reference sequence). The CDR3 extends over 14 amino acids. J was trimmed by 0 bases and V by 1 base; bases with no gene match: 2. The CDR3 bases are TGCAGTGCTAGAGGGGGGACAGTGAACACTGAAGCTTTCTTT. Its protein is CSARGGTVNTEAFF.

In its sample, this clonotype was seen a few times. This CDR3 is CSAPRARSYNEQFF. DNA of the CDR3: TGCAGTGCCCCTCGGGCCCGCTCCTACAATGAGCAGTTCTTC. The V gene is TRBV20-1, the J gene TRBJ2-1; D unclear. Germline V lookup: CDR1 DFQATT, CDR2 SNEGSKA (reference sequence). V was shortened by 6 bases and J by 0 bases, with 12 bases between the two germline ends. This CDR3 is 14 amino acids long.

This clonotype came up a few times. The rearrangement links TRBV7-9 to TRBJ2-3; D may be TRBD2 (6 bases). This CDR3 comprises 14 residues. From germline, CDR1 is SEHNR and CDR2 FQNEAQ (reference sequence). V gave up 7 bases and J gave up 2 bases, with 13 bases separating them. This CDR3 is CASTGLGVTDTQYF. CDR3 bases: TGTGCCAGCACGGGACTGGGGGTCACAGATACGCAGTATTTT. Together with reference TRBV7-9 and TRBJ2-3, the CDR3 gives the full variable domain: DTGVSQNPRHKITKRGQNVTFRCDPISEHNRLYWYRQTLGQGPEFLTYFQNEAQLEKSRLLSDRFSAERPKGSFSTLEIQRTEQGDSAMYLCASTGLGVTDTQYFGPGTRLTVL.

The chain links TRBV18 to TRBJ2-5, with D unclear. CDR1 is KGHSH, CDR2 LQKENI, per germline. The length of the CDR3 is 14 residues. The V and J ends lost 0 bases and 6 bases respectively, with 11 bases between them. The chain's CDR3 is CASSPPASQKTQYF. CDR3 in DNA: TGTGCCAGCTCACCACCAGCGTCCCAGAAGACCCAGTACTTC.

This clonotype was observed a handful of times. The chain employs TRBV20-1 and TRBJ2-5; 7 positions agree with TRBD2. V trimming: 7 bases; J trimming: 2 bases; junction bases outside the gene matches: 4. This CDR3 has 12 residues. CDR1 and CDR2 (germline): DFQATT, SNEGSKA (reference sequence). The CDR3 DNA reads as TGCAGTGGACTAGCCATGCAAGAGACCCAGTACTTC. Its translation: CSGLAMQETQYF.

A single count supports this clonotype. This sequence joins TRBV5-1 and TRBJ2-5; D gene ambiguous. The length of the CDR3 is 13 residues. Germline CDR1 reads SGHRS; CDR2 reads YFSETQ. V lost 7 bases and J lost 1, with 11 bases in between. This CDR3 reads CASSDGPQETQYF. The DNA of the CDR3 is TGCGCCAGCTCCGACGGACCCCAAGAGACCCAGTACTTC.

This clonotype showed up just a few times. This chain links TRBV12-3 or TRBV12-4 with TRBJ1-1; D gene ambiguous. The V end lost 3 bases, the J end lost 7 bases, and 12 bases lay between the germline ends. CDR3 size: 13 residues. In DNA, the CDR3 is TGTGCCAGCAGTTTCAGTACACACGATGAAGCTTTCTTT. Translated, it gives CASSFSTHDEAFF.

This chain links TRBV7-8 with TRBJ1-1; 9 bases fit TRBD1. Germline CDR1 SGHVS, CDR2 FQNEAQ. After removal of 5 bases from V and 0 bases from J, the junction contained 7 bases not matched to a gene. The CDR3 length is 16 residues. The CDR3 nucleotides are TGTGCCAGCAGCCCGACAGGGGGACACTTGAACACTGAAGCTTTCTTT. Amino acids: CASSPTGGHLNTEAFF.

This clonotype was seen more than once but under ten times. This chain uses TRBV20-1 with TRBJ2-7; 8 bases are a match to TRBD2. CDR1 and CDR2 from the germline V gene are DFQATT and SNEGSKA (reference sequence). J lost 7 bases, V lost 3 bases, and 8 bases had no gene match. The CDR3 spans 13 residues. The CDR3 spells CSARTSASWEQYF. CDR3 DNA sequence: TGCAGTGCTAGGACTAGCGCAAGCTGGGAGCAGTACTTC.

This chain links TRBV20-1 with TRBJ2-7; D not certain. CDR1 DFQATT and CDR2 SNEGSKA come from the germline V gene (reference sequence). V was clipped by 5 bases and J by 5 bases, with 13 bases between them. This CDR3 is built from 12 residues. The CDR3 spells CSAHFSGHEQYF. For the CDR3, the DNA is TGCAGTGCTCACTTCAGTGGCCACGAGCAGTACTTC.